This note documents a single T cell receptor beta chain sequence. This clonotype was detected a few times. The antigen it recognizes is unknown. No per-base quality is available; no much larger clone lies one base away. The record originates from a study of T-cell memory formation after mild COVID-19 listed by TCRdb under 2021. Describing the broader study: TCR sequence clusters from the two donors were found to be largely donor specific. In two donors, T-cell clones that expanded and contracted after mild COVID-19 were tracked by sequencing TCRalpha and TCRbeta repertoires over time. The cohort was made up of two young adult volunteers, one female and one male, who were previously healthy. General conclusions and limits of the study: The study covered only a couple of mild cases, and larger cohorts including severe cases with pre-infection samples were considered necessary. Some responding clones were detected in pre-infection memory, which suggested that pre-existing cross-reactive memory T cells had joined the SARS-CoV-2 response. Clones that contracted from day 15 to 85 showed balanced CD4/CD8 phenotypes, whereas a second wave of clones that expanded from day 15 to 37 leaned towards CD4+. Contracting CD4+ clones were found mainly in CM and EM memory subsets, while CD8+ clones were enriched in EMRA. Whether the second-wave clones peaking on day 37 were SARS-CoV-2 specific was not confirmed.

Sequencer: Illumina NovaSeq 6000. TCRalpha and TCRbeta cDNA libraries were built by 5'RACE with constant-segment primers, adding sample barcodes and unique molecular identifiers. Trizol reagent was used to extract RNA from every sample. The libraries were amplified in two PCR steps, and the second step added a second sample barcode and Illumina TruSeq adapters. The libraries were sequenced on an Illumina NovaSeq using 2 x 150 bp paired-end reads. The authors' analysis ran thus. Reads were demultiplexed and collapsed into UMI-guided consensus sequences with migec v1.2.7. Using mixcr v2.1.11, UMI consensuses were aligned to TRA and TRB V and J templates and then assembled into clonotypes. Expanded or contracted clonotypes were those called significant by both edgeR and NoisET, with noise models trained on biological replicates. For edgeR calls, the thresholds were a false discovery rate-adjusted p below 0.01 and a log2 fold-change of 1. As an exploratory analysis of dynamics, max-normalized trajectories of the 1000 most abundant clonotypes were examined by PCA with hierarchical clustering. Each responding clone was given a CD4 or CD8 phenotype based on the CD4+ and CD8+ repertoires, which had been sequenced separately. TCRdb reran the public reads through fastp at Q25 and MiXCR, keeping productive beta chains. When rows share a CDR3 protein, they turn into one entry using the most common DNA and genes. The V and J calls, along with clone size, are taken from TCRdb and not from the paper's own processing. In this sample the table shows 550,000 to 700,000 distinct CDR3 sequences, roughly 18% of which occur a single time. More than 10% of the sample belongs to the ten largest clones.

Ficoll-Paque density gradient centrifugation was used to isolate PBMCs. Sample: PBMCs or a T cell subset sorted from them (not recorded which). The clonotype comes from an adult woman who had mild COVID-19 (a few samples of this study predate the infection). The sample titles of this study are shuffled in the database, so cell type and time point are left out; the donor was told from shared clones.

The CDR3 is CASSLDRGRAGKNIQYF. Read as DNA, the sequence is TGCGCCAGCAGCCTGGACAGGGGGCGCGCTGGCAAAAACATTCAGTACTTC. Here the chain combines TRBV5-1 and TRBJ2-4, and TRBD1 matches 11 of the central bases. CDR1 and CDR2 were assigned from the germline V gene as SGHRS and YFSETQ. V is pruned by 4 bases and J by 3 bases, leaving 9 bases of the junction without a gene match. Including the terminal cysteine and phenylalanine, the CDR3 comprises 17 residues. The entry retains the CDR3 DNA only, 51 bases that are in frame from base 1.